A selection of T cell receptor beta chains follows, all from one sample in a study of CD8 T cells in Susac syndrome. TCRdb called the immunoSEQ multiplex PCR reads again in MiXCR, with one record for every CDR3 protein. The data show about 120,000 distinct CDR3 sequences, roughly 94% seen once. The sample comprised CD8+ T cells from PBMCs. The receptors here all came from a human donor with Susac syndrome. The CDR3 runs from the conserved cysteine through the conserved F or W. The order of the fields is D gene, V gene, clone size, J gene, CDR3 DNA, CDR3 protein. A D gene is named only where the DNA matches it firmly. The size field is filled for only some rows; it gives once, few, many or a size class.

TRBD1	TRBV7-9	.	TRBJ1-1	TGTGCCAGCAGCGAACAGGGGGCTGGTGAAGCTTTCTTT	CASSEQGAGEAFF
.	TRBV5-1	.	TRBJ2-2	TGCGCCAGCAGCTCGGTTACCGGGGAGCTGTTTTTT	CASSSVTGELFF
.	TRBV29-1	.	TRBJ1-2	TGCAGCGTTGAAGCGCAGCCCTATGGCTACACCTTC	CSVEAQPYGYTF
.	TRBV5-6	.	TRBJ2-7	TGTGCCAGCAGCCCGGACGGTTTCTACGAGCAGTACTTC	CASSPDGFYEQYF
.	TRBV27	.	TRBJ2-3	TGTGCCAGCAGTCCCGAATTACAGTTCGTTGATACGCAGTATTTT	CASSPELQFVDTQYF
.	TRBV7-9	.	TRBJ1-1	TGTGCCAGCAGCTCAGTGGGGGGCTGGGACACTGAAGCTTTCTTT	CASSSVGGWDTEAFF
.	TRBV29-1	.	TRBJ2-6	TGCAGCGTTGGATGGGGGCAGGGTCCCGCTGGGGCCAACGTCCTGACTTTC	CSVGWGQGPAGANVLTF
TRBD1	TRBV14	.	TRBJ2-1	TGTGCCAGCAGCCCTCGGGACAGGGTCCCCTACAATGAGCAGTTCTTC	CASSPRDRVPYNEQFF
.	TRBV20-1	.	TRBJ1-1	TGCAGTGCTAGAGGGACAGCTACCACTGAAGCTTTCTTT	CSARGTATTEAFF
.	TRBV20-1	.	TRBJ1-1	TGCAGTGCTAGAGACCCTTGGGGTACGCACACTGAAGCTTTCTTT	CSARDPWGTHTEAFF
TRBD1	TRBV29-1	.	TRBJ1-2	TGCAGCGCCGACAGGGGCGATGACTATGGCTACACCTTC	CSADRGDDYGYTF
.	TRBV12-3/TRBV12-4	.	TRBJ1-1	TGTGCCTCCTATAGGGGCTTGGACACTGAAGCTTTCTTT	CASYRGLDTEAFF
TRBD1	TRBV30	.	TRBJ1-1	TGTGCCTGGAGTTCTGGACAGGGGGGGCCTGAAGCTTTCTTT	CAWSSGQGGPEAFF
.	TRBV25-1	.	TRBJ2-5	TGTGCCAGCAGTGACGGGGCAGTTCAAGAGACCCAGTACTTC	CASSDGAVQETQYF
TRBD2	TRBV19	.	TRBJ2-7	TGTGCCAGTAGTATCGAGGCGGGAGTGGAGCAGTACTTC	CASSIEAGVEQYF
TRBD2	TRBV15	.	TRBJ2-4	TGTGCCACCAGCAGACTAAGCGGGGAAGCCAAAAACATTCAGTACTTC	CATSRLSGEAKNIQYF
.	TRBV2	.	TRBJ2-5	TGTGCCAGCAGTGAGAAGGTCGATTGGGGAGAGACCCAGTACTTC	CASSEKVDWGETQYF
.	TRBV25-1	.	TRBJ2-7	TGTGCCAGCAGTGATTTTGGTTTCTCCTACGAGCAGTACTTC	CASSDFGFSYEQYF
.	TRBV9	few	TRBJ1-2	TGTGCCAGCAGCGTGGTAGGGAATGGCTACACCTTC	CASSVVGNGYTF
.	TRBV15	.	TRBJ1-1	TGTGCCACCAGCAGGAGAGGCGATCGCACTGAAGCTTTCTTT	CATSRRGDRTEAFF
.	TRBV6-5	.	TRBJ2-1	TGTGCCACTTCGACAGGATCCTACAATGAGCAGTTCTTC	CATSTGSYNEQFF
.	TRBV4-1	.	TRBJ1-6	TGCGCCAGCAGCCAAGCGAAGGTTTATAATTCACCCCTCCACTTT	CASSQAKVYNSPLHF
.	TRBV6-5	.	TRBJ2-7	TGTGCCAGCAGTTACCCTGGGACCTACGAGCAGTACTTC	CASSYPGTYEQYF
.	TRBV25-1	.	TRBJ2-3	TGTGCCAGCAGGGCCTGGGGACACCAATCGGGCGGCAGCACAGATACGCAGTATTTT	CASRAWGHQSGGSTDTQYF
TRBD2	TRBV27	once	TRBJ2-3	TGTGCCAGCAGTCCTGGACCGGAGACTAGCGGGGGGTCCGTTGATACGCAGTATTTT	CASSPGPETSGGSVDTQYF
.	TRBV9	.	TRBJ2-5	TGTGCCAGCAGCGACGGGGGCCTCCAGTACTTC	CASSDGGLQYF
.	TRBV3-1	.	TRBJ1-2	TGTGCCAGCACCCCAAGCTCAGGACCATATGGCTACACCTTC	CASTPSSGPYGYTF
.	TRBV27	.	TRBJ1-5	TGTGCCAGCAGCCAAATAGGTCAGGGGCAGCCCCAGCATTTT	CASSQIGQGQPQHF
.	TRBV30	.	TRBJ1-1	TGTGCCTGGGGACGGGACTGGAGGACTGAAGCTTTCTTT	CAWGRDWRTEAFF
TRBD1	TRBV3-1	.	TRBJ1-2	TGTGCCAGCAGCCTACCACGGACAGGGGGCCGGGACTATGGCTACACCTTC	CASSLPRTGGRDYGYTF
.	TRBV20-1	once	TRBJ2-7	TGCAGTGCTAGAGGGCCGGACTACGAGCAGTACTTC	CSARGPDYEQYF
.	TRBV7-9	.	TRBJ1-2	TGTGCCAGCAGCTCGGACAGCTATGGCTACACCTTC	CASSSDSYGYTF
.	TRBV19	.	TRBJ1-1	TGTGCCAGTAGTATTGTGAACACTGAAGCTTTCTTT	CASSIVNTEAFF
TRBD1	TRBV9	.	TRBJ2-4	TGTGCCAGCAGCGGGACTCCGGGACAGGTGAACTTC	CASSGTPGQVNF
.	TRBV3-1	.	TRBJ2-2	TGTGCCAGCAGCCAAGAAGGGTACAGGAACACCGGGGAGCTGTTTTTT	CASSQEGYRNTGELFF
.	TRBV29-1	.	TRBJ1-1	TGCAGCGCTCGGGACACTGAAGCTTTCTTT	CSARDTEAFF
TRBD2	TRBV20-1	.	TRBJ2-1	TGCAGTGCTAGTGTGGGCGGGGGGGATGTTCGGTTCTTC	CSASVGGGDVRFF
TRBD1	TRBV7-9	.	TRBJ2-2	TGTGCCAGCAGCCCGATACAGGGGGCGAACACCGGGGAGCTGTTTTTT	CASSPIQGANTGELFF
.	TRBV4-3	.	TRBJ2-5	TGCGCCAGCAGCCAAGATGTAACGTCCCAAGAGACCCAGTACTTC	CASSQDVTSQETQYF
.	TRBV18	.	TRBJ2-7	TGTGCCAGCTCACCTGGAGGCTCGTCGTACGAGCAGTACTTC	CASSPGGSSYEQYF
TRBD2	TRBV9	.	TRBJ2-3	TGTGCCAGCAGCGTAGTGGGGGAGGGTGGGGATACGCAGTATTTT	CASSVVGEGGDTQYF
.	TRBV7-6	.	TRBJ2-5	TGTGCCAGCAGCTTAGCCCAGGGGGGCCTGTGGGAGACCCAGTACTTC	CASSLAQGGLWETQYF
.	TRBV3-1	once	TRBJ2-7	TGTGCCAGCAGCCAAGATGAGGTAACCTACGAGCAGTACTTC	CASSQDEVTYEQYF
.	TRBV9	once	TRBJ2-5	TGTGCCAGCAGCGTAGCGGGGGGCTTACAAGAGACCCAGTACTTC	CASSVAGGLQETQYF
.	TRBV5-4	.	TRBJ2-5	TGTGCCAGCAGCTCCATTCACGAGTTAGGAGAGACCCAGTACTTC	CASSSIHELGETQYF